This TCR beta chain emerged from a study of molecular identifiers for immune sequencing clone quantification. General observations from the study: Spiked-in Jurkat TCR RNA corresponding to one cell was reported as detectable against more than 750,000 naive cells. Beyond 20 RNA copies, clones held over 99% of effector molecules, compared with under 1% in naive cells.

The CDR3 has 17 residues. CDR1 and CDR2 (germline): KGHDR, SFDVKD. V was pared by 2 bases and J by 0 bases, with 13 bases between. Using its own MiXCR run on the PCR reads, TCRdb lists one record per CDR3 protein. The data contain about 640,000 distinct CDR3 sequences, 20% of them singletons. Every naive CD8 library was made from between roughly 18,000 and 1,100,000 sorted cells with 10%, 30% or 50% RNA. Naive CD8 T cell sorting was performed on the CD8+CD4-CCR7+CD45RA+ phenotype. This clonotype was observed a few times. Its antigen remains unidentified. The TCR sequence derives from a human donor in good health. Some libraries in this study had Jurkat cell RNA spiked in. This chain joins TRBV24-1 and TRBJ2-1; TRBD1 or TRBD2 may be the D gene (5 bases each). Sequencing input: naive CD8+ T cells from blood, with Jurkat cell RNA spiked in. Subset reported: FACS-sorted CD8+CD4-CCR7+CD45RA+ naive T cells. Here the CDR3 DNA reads TGTGCCACCAGTGATTCCCTGGGACGCCACTCCTACAATGAGCAGTTCTTC. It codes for CATSDSLGRHSYNEQFF.